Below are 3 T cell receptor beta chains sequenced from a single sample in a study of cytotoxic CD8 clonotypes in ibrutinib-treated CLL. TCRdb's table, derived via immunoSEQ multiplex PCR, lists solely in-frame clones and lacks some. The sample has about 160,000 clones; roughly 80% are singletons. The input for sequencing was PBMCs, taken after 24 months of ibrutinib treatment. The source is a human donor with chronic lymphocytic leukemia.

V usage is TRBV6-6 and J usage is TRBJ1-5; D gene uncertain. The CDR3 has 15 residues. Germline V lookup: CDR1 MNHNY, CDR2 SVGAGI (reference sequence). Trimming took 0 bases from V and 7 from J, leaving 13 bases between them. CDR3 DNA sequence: TGTGCCAGCAGTTACTCGCAGGCAGTGCAGCAGCCCCAGCATTTT. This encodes CASSYSQAVQQPQHF.

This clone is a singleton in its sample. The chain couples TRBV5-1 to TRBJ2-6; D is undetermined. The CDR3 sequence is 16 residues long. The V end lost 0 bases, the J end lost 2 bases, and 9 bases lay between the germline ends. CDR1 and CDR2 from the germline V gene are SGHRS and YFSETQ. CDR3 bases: TGCGCCAGCAGCTTGGAATCAGGTGCTGGGGCCAACGTCCTGACTTTC. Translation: CASSLESGAGANVLTF.

As DNA, the CDR3 is TGTGCCAGCAGCTCATTAACGGACTATGGCTACACCTTC. It encodes CASSSLTDYGYTF. The V gene is TRBV11-2, the J gene TRBJ1-2; D remains unclear. Trimming shortened V by 4 bases and J by 3 bases, and 9 bases separated the two germline ends. Germline values: CDR1 SGHAT, CDR2 FQNNGV. This CDR3 contains 13 residues.